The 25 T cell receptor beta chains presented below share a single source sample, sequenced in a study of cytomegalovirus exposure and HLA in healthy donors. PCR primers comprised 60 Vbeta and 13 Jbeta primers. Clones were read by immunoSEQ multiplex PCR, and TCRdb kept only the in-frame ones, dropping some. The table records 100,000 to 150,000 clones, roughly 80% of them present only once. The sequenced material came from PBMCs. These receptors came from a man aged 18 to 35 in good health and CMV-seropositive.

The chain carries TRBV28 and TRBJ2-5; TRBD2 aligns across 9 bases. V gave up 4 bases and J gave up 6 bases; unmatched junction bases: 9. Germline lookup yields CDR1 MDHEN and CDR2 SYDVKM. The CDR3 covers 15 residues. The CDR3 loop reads CASSSLSGSKQTQYF. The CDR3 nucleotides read TGTGCCAGCAGTTCCCTTAGCGGGAGTAAACAGACCCAGTACTTC.

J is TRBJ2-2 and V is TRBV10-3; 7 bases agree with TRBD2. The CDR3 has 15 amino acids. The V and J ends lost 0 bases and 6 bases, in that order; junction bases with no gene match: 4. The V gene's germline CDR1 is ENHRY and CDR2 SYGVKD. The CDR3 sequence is CAISESREEAGELFF. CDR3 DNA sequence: TGTGCCATCAGTGAGTCCCGGGAGGAGGCCGGGGAGCTGTTTTTT.

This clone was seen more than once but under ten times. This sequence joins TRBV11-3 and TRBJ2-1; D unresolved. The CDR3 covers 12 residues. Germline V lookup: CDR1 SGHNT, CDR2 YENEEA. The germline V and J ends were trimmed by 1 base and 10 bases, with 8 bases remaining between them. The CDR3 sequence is CASSLGPQEQFF. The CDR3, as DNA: TGTGCCAGCAGCTTAGGGCCCCAGGAGCAGTTCTTC. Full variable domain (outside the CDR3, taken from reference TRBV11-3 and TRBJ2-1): EAGVVQSPRYKIIEKKQPVAFWCNPISGHNTLYWYLQNLGQGPELLIRYENEEAVDDSQLPKDRFSAERLKGVDSTLKIQPAELGDSAVYLCASSLGPQEQFFGPGTRLTVL.

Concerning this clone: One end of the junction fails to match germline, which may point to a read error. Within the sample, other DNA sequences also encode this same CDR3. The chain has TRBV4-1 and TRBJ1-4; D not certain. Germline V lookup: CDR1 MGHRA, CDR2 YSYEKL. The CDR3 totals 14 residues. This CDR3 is CASSQTGTNEKLFF. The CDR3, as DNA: TGTGCCAGCAGCCAAACTGGAACTAATGAAAAACTGTTTTTT.

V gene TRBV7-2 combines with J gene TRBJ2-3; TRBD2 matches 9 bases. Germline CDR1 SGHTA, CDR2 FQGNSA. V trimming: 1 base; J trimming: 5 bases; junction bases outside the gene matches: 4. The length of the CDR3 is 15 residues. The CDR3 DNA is TGTGCCAGCAGCTTAGGTAGCGGGAGTAGAGATACGCAGTATTTT. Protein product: CASSLGSGSRDTQYF.

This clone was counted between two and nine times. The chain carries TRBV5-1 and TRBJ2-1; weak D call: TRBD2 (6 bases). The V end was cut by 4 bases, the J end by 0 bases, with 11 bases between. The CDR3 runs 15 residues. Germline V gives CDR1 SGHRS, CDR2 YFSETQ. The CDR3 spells CASSGDSSSYNEQFF. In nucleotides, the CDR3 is TGCGCCAGCAGCGGGGACTCGAGCTCCTACAATGAGCAGTTCTTC.

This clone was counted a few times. The CDR3 reads CASSSTGTGGYEQYF. The CDR3 DNA follows: TGTGCCAGCAGTTCAACCGGGACAGGGGGGTACGAGCAGTACTTC. The chain employs TRBV7-9 and TRBJ2-7, with 11 bases that match TRBD1. The CDR3 has 15 residues. The ends lost 6 bases at V and 4 bases at J; junction bases unmatched: 8. CDR1 and CDR2 (germline): SEHNR, FQNEAQ (reference sequence).

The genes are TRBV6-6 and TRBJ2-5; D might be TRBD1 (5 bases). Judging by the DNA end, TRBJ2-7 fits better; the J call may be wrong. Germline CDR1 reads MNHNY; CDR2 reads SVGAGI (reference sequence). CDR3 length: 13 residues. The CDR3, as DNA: TGTGCCAGCAGTTACCGACAGAAACACGAGCAGTACTTC. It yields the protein CASSYRQKHEQYF.

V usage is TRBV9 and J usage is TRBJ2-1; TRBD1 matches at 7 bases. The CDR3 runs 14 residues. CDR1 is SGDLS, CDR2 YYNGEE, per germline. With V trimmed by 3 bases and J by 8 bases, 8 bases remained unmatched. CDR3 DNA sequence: TGTGCCAGCAGCGAAAGCACAGGGGTGGATGAGCAGTTCTTC. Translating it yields CASSESTGVDEQFF.

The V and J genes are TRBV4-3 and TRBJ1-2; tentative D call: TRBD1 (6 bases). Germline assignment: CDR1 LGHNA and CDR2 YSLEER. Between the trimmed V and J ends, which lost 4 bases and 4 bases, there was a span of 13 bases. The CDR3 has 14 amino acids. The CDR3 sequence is CASSPGQSLYGYTF. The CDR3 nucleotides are TGCGCCAGCAGCCCCGGACAGAGCCTCTATGGCTACACCTTC.

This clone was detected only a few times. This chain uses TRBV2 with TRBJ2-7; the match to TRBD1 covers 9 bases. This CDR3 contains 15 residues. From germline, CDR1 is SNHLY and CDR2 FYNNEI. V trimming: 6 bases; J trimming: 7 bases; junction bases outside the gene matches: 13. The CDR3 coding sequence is TGTGCCAGCAGGACCGAACAGGGGGCTTTGGGAGAGCAGTACTTC. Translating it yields CASRTEQGALGEQYF.

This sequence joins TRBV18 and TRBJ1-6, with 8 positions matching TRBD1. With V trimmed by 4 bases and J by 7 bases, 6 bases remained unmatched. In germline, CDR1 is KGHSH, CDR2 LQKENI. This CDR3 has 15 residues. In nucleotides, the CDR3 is TGTGCCAGCTCACTAGAGACAGGGGAAAATTCACCCCTCCACTTT. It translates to CASSLETGENSPLHF.

Here the CDR3 DNA reads TGTGCCAGCAGTTACGGCCCGGGTTCGTGGAACACTGAAGCTTTCTTT. Protein product: CASSYGPGSWNTEAFF. The chain carries TRBV6-6 and TRBJ1-1, with D unclear. There are 16 residues in the CDR3. The germline gives CDR1 MNHNY, CDR2 SVGAGI (reference sequence). Between the trimmed V and J ends, which lost 2 bases and 1 base, there was a span of 14 bases.

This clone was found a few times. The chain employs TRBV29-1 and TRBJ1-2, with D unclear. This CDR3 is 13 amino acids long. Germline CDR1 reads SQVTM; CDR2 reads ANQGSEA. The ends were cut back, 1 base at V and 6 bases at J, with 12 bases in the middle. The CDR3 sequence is CSVEGEGTDGYTF. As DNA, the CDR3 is TGCAGCGTTGAAGGAGAGGGTACAGATGGCTACACCTTC.

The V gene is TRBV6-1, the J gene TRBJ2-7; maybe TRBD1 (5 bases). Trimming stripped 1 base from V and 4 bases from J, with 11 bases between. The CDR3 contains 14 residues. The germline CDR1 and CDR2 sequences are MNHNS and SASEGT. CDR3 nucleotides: TGTGCCAGCAGTGAAGGCAGGGTCCCTTACGAGCAGTACTTC. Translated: CASSEGRVPYEQYF.

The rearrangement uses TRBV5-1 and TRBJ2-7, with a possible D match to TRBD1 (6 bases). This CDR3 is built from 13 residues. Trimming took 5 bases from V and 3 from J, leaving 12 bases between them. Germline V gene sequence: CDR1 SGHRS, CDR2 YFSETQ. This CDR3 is CASSLQGIYEQYF. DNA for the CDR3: TGCGCCAGCAGTTTACAGGGAATCTACGAGCAGTACTTC.

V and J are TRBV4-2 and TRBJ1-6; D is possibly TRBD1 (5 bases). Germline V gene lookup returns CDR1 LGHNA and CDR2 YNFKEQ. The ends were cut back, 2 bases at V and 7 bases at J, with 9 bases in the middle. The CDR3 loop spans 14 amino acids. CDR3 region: CASSQWPGNSPLHF. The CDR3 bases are TGTGCCAGCAGCCAATGGCCAGGGAATTCACCCCTCCACTTT.

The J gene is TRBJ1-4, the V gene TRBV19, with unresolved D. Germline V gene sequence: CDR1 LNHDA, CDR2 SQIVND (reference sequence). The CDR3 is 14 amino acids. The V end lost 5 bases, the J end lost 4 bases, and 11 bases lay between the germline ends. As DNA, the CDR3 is TGTGCCAGTAGTTCGCGACGGGGTAATGAAAAACTGTTTTTT. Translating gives CASSSRRGNEKLFF.

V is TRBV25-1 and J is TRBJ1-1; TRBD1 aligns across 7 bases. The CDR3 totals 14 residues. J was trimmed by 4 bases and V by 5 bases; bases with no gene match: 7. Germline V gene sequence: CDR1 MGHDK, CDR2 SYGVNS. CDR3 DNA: TGTGCCAGCAGTAAGACAGGGACACTCACTGAAGCTTTCTTT. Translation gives CASSKTGTLTEAFF.

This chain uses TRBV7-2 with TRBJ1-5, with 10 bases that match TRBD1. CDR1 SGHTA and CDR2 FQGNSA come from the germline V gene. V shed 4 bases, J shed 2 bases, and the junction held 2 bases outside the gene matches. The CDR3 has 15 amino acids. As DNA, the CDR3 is TGTGCCAGCAGCTCAGGGACAGGGGGCAATCAGCCCCAGCATTTT. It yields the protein CASSSGTGGNQPQHF.

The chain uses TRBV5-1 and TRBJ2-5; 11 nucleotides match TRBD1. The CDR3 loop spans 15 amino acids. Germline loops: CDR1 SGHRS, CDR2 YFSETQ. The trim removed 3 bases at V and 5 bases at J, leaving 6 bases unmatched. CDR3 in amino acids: CASSSRTGGVETQYF. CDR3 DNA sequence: TGCGCCAGCAGCTCCCGGACAGGGGGCGTGGAGACCCAGTACTTC.

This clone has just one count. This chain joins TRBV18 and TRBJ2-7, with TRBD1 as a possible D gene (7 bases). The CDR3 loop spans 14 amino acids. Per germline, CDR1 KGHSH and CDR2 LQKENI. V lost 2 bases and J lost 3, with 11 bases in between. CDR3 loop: CASSPSQGGYEQYF. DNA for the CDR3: TGTGCCAGCTCACCATCGCAGGGGGGCTACGAGCAGTACTTC.

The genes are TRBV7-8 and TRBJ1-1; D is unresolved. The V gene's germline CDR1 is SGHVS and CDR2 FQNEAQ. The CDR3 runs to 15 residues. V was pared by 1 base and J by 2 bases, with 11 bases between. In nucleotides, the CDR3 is TGTGCCAGCAGCTTAGAGTGGGAGGGAAACACTGAAGCTTTCTTT. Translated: CASSLEWEGNTEAFF.

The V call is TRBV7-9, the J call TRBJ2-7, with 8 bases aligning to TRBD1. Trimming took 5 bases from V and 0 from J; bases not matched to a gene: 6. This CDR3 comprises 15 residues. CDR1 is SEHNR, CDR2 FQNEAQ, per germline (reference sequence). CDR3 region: CASSHPGQDSYEQYF. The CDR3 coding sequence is TGTGCCAGCAGCCATCCGGGACAGGACTCCTACGAGCAGTACTTC.

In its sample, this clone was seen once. Here the CDR3 DNA reads TGTGCCAGTGCTGCAGGGGCCGGGGAGCTGTTTTTT. As protein: CASAAGAGELFF. The V call is TRBV19, the J call TRBJ2-2, with D possibly matching TRBD1 (6 bases). CDR1 is LNHDA, CDR2 SQIVND, per germline (reference sequence). This CDR3 is 12 amino acids long. The ends were cut back, 8 bases at V and 6 bases at J, with 10 bases in the middle. The whole variable domain, filled in from reference TRBV19 and TRBJ2-2, reads DGGITQSPKYLFRKEGQNVTLSCEQNLNHDAMYWYRQDPGQGLRLIYYSQIVNDFQKGDIAEGYSVSREKKESFPLTVTSAQKNPTAFYLCASAAGAGELFFGEGSRLTVL.